The subject of this entry is one TCR beta chain. Its antigen is not known. Profiling relied on immunoSEQ multiplex PCR, and the TCRdb table lists in-frame clones only, not all of them. The data contain tens of thousands of clones, 90% to 95% of them singletons. This specimen belongs to a study of OX40 agonist ivuxolimab in advanced cancers. Study results and limitations: At 0.1-3.0 mg/kg, partial responders had clonal expansion among the lowest observed.

This clonotype was obtained from an adult with an advanced solid tumor such as melanoma, head and neck, liver or kidney cancer. Specimen: CD4+ or CD8+ T cells sorted from blood, collected in a trial of the OX40 agonist ivuxolimab.

The CDR3 coding sequence is TGTGCCAGCAGCTTTTCCTCGGACAGGGGGAGCTCTGGAAACACCATATATTTT. Translated: CASSFSSDRGSSGNTIYF. This rearrangement joins TRBV7-9 to TRBJ1-3, with TRBD1 matching 10 bases. Trimming at V came to 3 bases and at J to 0 bases, leaving 8 bases not matched to a gene. The CDR3 has 18 residues. Germline V gives CDR1 SEHNR, CDR2 FQNEAQ (reference sequence).